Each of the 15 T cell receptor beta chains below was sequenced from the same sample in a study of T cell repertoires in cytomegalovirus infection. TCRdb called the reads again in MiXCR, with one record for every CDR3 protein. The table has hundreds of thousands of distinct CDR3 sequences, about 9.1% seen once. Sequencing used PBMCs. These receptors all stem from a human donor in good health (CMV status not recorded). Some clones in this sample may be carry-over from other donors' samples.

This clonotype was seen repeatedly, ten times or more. The CDR3 sequence: CASSLGPGQPQHF. DNA of the CDR3: TGTGCCAGCAGCTTAGGTCCGGGTCAGCCCCAGCATTTT. The V call is TRBV7-9, the J call TRBJ1-5; D call uncertain. With 1 base removed from V and 6 bases from J, the gap between germline ends came to 7 bases. CDR1 SEHNR and CDR2 FQNEAQ come from the germline V gene (reference sequence). This CDR3 has 13 amino acids.

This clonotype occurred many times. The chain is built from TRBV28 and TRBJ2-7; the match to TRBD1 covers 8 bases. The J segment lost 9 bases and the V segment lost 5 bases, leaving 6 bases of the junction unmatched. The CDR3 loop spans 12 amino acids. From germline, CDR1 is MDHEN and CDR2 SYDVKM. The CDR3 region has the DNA TGTGCCAGCAGTACGACAGGGGTTGCGCAGTACGTC. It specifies CASSTTGVAQYV.

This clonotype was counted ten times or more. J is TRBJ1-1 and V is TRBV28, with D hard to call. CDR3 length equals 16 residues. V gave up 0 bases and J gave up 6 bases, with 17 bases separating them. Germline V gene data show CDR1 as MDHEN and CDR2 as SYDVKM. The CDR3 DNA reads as TGTGCCAGCAGTTTATGGCGTACTTTCCCCGACCCTGAAGCTTTCTTT. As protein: CASSLWRTFPDPEAFF.

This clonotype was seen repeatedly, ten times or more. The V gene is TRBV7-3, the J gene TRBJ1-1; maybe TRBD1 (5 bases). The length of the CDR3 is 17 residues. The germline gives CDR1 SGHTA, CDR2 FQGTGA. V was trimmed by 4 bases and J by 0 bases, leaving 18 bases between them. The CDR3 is CASSSRAHGTLNTEAFF. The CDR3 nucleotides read TGTGCCAGCAGCTCAAGGGCCCATGGGACCCTGAACACTGAAGCTTTCTTT.

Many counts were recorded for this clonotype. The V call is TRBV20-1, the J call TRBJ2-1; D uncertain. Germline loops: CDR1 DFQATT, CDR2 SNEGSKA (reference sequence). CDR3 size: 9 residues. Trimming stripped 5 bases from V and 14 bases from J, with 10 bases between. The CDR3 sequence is CSASSPKFF. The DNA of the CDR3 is TGCAGTGCTTCCTCTCCGAAGTTCTTC.

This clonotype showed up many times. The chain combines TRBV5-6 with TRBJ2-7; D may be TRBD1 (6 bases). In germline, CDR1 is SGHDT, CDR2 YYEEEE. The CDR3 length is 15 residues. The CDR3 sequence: CASSLDRTIRVEQYV. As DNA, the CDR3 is TGTGCCAGCAGTTTGGACAGAACAATACGAGTCGAGCAGTACGTC.

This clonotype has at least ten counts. CDR3 DNA: TGTGCCAGCAGCACTACAGGGGGCGGCTATGGCTACACCTTC. Protein product: CASSTTGGGYGYTF. This chain uses TRBV11-2 with TRBJ1-2; TRBD1 aligns across 9 bases. Germline trimming cut 5 bases from V and 4 bases from J; bases unmatched to any gene: 5. Germline CDR1 reads SGHAT; CDR2 reads FQNNGV. This CDR3 is built from 14 residues.

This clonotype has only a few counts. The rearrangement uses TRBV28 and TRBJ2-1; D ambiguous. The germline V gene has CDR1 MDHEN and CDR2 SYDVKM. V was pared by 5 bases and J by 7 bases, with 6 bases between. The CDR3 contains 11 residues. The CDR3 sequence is CASSPKNEQFF. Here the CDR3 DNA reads TGTGCCAGCAGTCCAAAGAATGAGCAGTTCTTC.

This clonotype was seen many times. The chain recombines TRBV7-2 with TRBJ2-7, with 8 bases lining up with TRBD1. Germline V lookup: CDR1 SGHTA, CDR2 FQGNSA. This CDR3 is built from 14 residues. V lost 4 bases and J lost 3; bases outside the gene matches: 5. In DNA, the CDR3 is TGTGCCAGCAGCTCTGACAGGGGCTTCTACGAGCAGTACTTC. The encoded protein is CASSSDRGFYEQYF. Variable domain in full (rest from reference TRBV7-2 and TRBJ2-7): GAGVSQSPSNKVTEKGKDVELRCDPISGHTALYWYRQSLGQGLEFLIYFQGNSAPDKSGLPSDRFSAERTGGSVSTLTIQRTQQEDSAVYLCASSSDRGFYEQYFGPGTRLTVT.

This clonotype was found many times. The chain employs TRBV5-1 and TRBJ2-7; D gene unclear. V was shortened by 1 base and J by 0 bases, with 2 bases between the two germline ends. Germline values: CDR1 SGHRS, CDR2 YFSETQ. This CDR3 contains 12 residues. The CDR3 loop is CASSLTSYEQYF. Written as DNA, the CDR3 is TGCGCCAGCAGCTTGACCTCCTACGAGCAGTACTTC.

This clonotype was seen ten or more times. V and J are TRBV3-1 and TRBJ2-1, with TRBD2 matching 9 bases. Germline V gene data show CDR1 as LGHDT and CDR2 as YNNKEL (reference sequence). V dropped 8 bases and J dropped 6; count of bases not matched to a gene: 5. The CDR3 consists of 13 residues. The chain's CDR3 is CASAGTSRNEQFF. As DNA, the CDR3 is TGTGCCAGCGCCGGGACTAGCCGCAATGAGCAGTTCTTC.

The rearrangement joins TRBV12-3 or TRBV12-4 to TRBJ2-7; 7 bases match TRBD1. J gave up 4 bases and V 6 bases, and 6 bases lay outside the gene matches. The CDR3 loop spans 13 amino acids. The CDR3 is CASSQTGVYEQYF. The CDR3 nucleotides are TGTGCCAGCAGCCAAACAGGGGTATACGAGCAGTACTTC.

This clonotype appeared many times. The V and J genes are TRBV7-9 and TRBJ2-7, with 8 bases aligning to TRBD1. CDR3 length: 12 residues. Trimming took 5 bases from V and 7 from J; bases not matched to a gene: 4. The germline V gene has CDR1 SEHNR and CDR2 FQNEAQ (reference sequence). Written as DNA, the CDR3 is TGTGCCAGCAGCCTCAGGGGGCTGGAGCAGTACGTC. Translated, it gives CASSLRGLEQYV.

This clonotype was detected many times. The CDR3 is CASSYSFSGLDPYEQYF. The CDR3 DNA reads as TGTGCCAGCAGTTACTCGTTCTCCGGACTAGATCCGTACGAGCAGTACTTC. The chain employs TRBV6-6 and TRBJ2-7; 7 bases fit TRBD2. The CDR3 has 17 residues. V gave up 0 bases and J gave up 4 bases; unmatched junction bases: 12. Germline values: CDR1 MNHNY, CDR2 SVGAGI (reference sequence).

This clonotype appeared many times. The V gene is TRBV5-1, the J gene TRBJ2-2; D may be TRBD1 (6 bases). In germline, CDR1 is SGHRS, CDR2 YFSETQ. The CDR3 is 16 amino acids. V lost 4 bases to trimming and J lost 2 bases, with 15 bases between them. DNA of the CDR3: TGCGCCAGCAGCCTAAGACAGGCCCTTAACACCGGGGAGCTGTTTTTT. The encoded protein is CASSLRQALNTGELFF.